The 30 T cell receptor beta chains given below trace back to one sample, sequenced in a study of blood T cell repertoires in COVID-19. The data were produced by immunoSEQ multiplex PCR, yet TCRdb's version contains in-frame clones alone and is incomplete. The repertoire consists of about 97,000 clones, with 87% occurring once and the leading ten covering roughly 15%. Sequencing was performed on peripheral blood. The receptors derive from a human donor in a cohort sampled during active COVID-19.

On this clone: This CDR3 is also generated by other DNA sequences in the sample. V is TRBV12-3 or TRBV12-4 and J is TRBJ1-1; 8 bases line up with TRBD1. The length of the CDR3 is 13 residues. J gave up 1 base and V 6 bases, and 1 base lay outside the gene matches. CDR3 DNA: TGTGCCAGCAGGGGGACAGGGAACACTGAAGCTTTCTTT. Translated: CASRGTGNTEAFF.

The J gene is TRBJ2-7, the V gene TRBV12-3 or TRBV12-4, with D tentatively TRBD1 (5 bases). The V end lost 1 base, the J end lost 3 bases, and 7 bases lay between the germline ends. The CDR3 length is 13 residues. Here the CDR3 DNA reads TGTGCCAGCAGTTTAGGGACATTCTACGAGCAGTACTTC. This sequence encodes CASSLGTFYEQYF.

The chain couples TRBV5-4 to TRBJ2-3; 7 bases agree with TRBD2. The CDR3 length is 16 residues. The germline gives CDR1 SGHNT, CDR2 YYREEE (reference sequence). The V segment lost 0 bases and the J segment 0 bases; nucleotides outside the gene matches: 4. Here the CDR3 DNA reads TGTGCCAGCAGCTTGGCTACTAGCGCCAGCACAGATACGCAGTATTTT. It is translated as CASSLATSASTDTQYF.

The gene calls are TRBV19 and TRBJ2-4; D may be TRBD1 (6 bases). The germline gives CDR1 LNHDA, CDR2 SQIVND (reference sequence). This CDR3 contains 13 residues. V was trimmed by 3 bases and J by 7 bases, leaving 10 bases between them. For the CDR3, the DNA is TGTGCCAGTAGTATGGACAGTAGGAACATTCAGTACTTC. Translating it yields CASSMDSRNIQYF.

This clone appeared a single time. The junction and the germline gene differ at one end; a read error may be behind it. The rearrangement uses TRBV19 and TRBJ1-2; D gene ambiguous. There are 17 residues in the CDR3. Germline-derived CDR1 and CDR2 are LNHDA and SQIVND (reference sequence). For the CDR3, the DNA is TGTGCCACTAGTCTGGAGTTGAACTTCCACACTAACTATGGCTACACCTTC. It specifies CATSLELNFHTNYGYTF.

The sample holds a few counts of this clone. The chain is built from TRBV9 and TRBJ1-5, with TRBD1 as a possible D gene (6 bases). V shed 8 bases and J shed 4 bases, with 10 bases lying between them. Germline V lookup: CDR1 SGDLS, CDR2 YYNGEE. This CDR3 is built from 12 residues. DNA of the CDR3: TGTGCCAGTGGACAGAATAATCAGCCCCAGCATTTT. This codes for CASGQNNQPQHF. Drawing the rest from reference TRBV9 and TRBJ1-5, the complete variable domain is DSGVTQTPKHLITATGQRVTLRCSPRSGDLSVYWYQQSLDQGLQFLIQYYNGEERAKGNILERFSAQQFPDLHSELNLSSLELGDSALYFCASGQNNQPQHFGDGTRLSIL.

This sequence joins TRBV4-1 and TRBJ1-2; no firm D call. The CDR3 runs to 16 residues. Per the germline V gene, CDR1 is MGHRA and CDR2 is YSYEKL. The germline V and J ends were trimmed by 0 bases and 4 bases, with 15 bases remaining between them. CDR3 amino acids: CASSQDSIWRSYGYTF. The CDR3 DNA reads as TGCGCCAGCAGCCAAGATAGCATCTGGCGGAGCTATGGCTACACCTTC.

DNA of the CDR3: TGTGCCAGCAGCCCGAGGGAGACTTTGAACACTGAAGCTTTCTTT. Its translation: CASSPRETLNTEAFF. The V gene is TRBV2, the J gene TRBJ1-1; D is ambiguous. V lost 6 bases and J 0 bases, leaving 14 bases between the germline ends. The V gene's germline CDR1 is SNHLY and CDR2 FYNNEI. The CDR3 extends over 15 amino acids.

This clone was seen only once. This CDR3 reads CSASPGGAKAGANVLTF. The CDR3 DNA sequence: TGCAGTGCTAGTCCAGGGGGCGCGAAGGCTGGGGCCAACGTCCTGACTTTC. The chain joins TRBV20-1 to TRBJ2-6; TRBD1 matches at 8 bases. The trim removed 3 bases at V and 2 bases at J, leaving 9 bases unmatched. This CDR3 region has 17 residues. Germline V gene sequence: CDR1 DFQATT, CDR2 SNEGSKA (reference sequence).

V and J are TRBV6-5 and TRBJ2-2; possible D gene TRBD1, 6 bases. The ends were cut back, 8 bases at V and 5 bases at J, with 9 bases in the middle. CDR3 length equals 12 residues. The germline CDR1 and CDR2 sequences are MNHEY and SVGAGI. CDR3 bases: TGTGCCAGCGACAGGATAACCGGGGAGCTGTTTTTT. Its translation: CASDRITGELFF.

The gene calls are TRBV4-1 and TRBJ2-7, with 7 bases fitting TRBD2. Per the germline V gene, CDR1 is MGHRA and CDR2 is YSYEKL. The length of the CDR3 is 17 residues. The trim removed 4 bases at V and 0 bases at J, leaving 12 bases unmatched. The CDR3 region has the DNA TGCGCCAGCAGCCCCTTCGTTTCCAGCGGGGACTCCTACGAGCAGTACTTC. Its translation is CASSPFVSSGDSYEQYF.

This chain joins TRBV2 and TRBJ1-2; D gene uncertain. The V and J ends lost 3 bases and 7 bases respectively, with 9 bases between them. The CDR3 covers 12 residues. Germline V CDR1 and CDR2: SNHLY, FYNNEI. CDR3 loop: CASSDFLIGYTF. CDR3 sequence (DNA): TGTGCCAGCAGTGATTTCCTTATTGGCTACACCTTC. The complete variable domain, with remaining parts taken from reference TRBV2 and TRBJ1-2, reads EPEVTQTPSHQVTQMGQEVILRCVPISNHLYFYWYRQILGQKVEFLVSFYNNEISEKSEIFDDQFSVERPDGSNFTLKIRSTKLEDSAMYFCASSDFLIGYTFGSGTRLTVV.

As to this clone: An end of the junction does not agree with germline; a read error may underlie this. V usage is TRBV7-7 and J usage is TRBJ2-3; the D is unclear. The CDR3 is 13 residues long. The germline V gene encodes CDR1 SSHAT and CDR2 FNYEAQ (reference sequence). CDR3: CASSPQITDTQYF. The CDR3 DNA is TGTGCTAGCAGCCCGCAGATCACAGATACGCAGTATTTT.

By sample share, this clone is large. The chain uses TRBV9 and TRBJ2-1; TRBD2 aligns across 7 bases. J lost 2 bases, V lost 0 bases, and 5 bases had no gene match. CDR3 length: 16 amino acids. Germline CDR1 and CDR2: SGDLS and YYNGEE. The CDR3 here is CASSVGDGGTYNEQFF. The CDR3 DNA is TGTGCCAGCAGCGTAGGGGACGGGGGGACCTACAATGAGCAGTTCTTC. The entire variable domain, with the rest obtained from reference TRBV9 and TRBJ2-1, is as follows: DSGVTQTPKHLITATGQRVTLRCSPRSGDLSVYWYQQSLDQGLQFLIQYYNGEERAKGNILERFSAQQFPDLHSELNLSSLELGDSALYFCASSVGDGGTYNEQFFGPGTRLTVL.

The gene calls are TRBV29-1 and TRBJ2-1; TRBD1 matches 11 bases. Germline lookup yields CDR1 SQVTM and CDR2 ANQGSEA. V shed 4 bases and J 8 bases; nucleotides not matched to a gene: 4. This CDR3 comprises 13 residues. CDR3 residues: CSVAWTGGHEQFF. The CDR3 DNA reads as TGCAGCGTTGCCTGGACAGGGGGCCATGAGCAGTTCTTC.

The genes are TRBV5-1 and TRBJ2-3; 13 nucleotides match TRBD2. Germline values: CDR1 SGHRS, CDR2 YFSETQ. Trimming at V came to 0 bases and at J to 5 bases, leaving 6 bases not matched to a gene. The CDR3 spans 17 residues. The CDR3 sequence is CASSLALAGGLEDTQYF. CDR3 DNA sequence: TGCGCCAGCAGCTTGGCACTAGCGGGAGGGCTGGAAGATACGCAGTATTTT. Looking up the rest from reference TRBV5-1 and TRBJ2-3 gives the full variable domain: KAGVTQTPRYLIKTRGQQVTLSCSPISGHRSVSWYQQTPGQGLQFLFEYFSETQRNKGNFPGRFSGRQFSNSRSEMNVSTLELGDSALYLCASSLALAGGLEDTQYFGPGTRLTVL.

The V and J genes are TRBV2 and TRBJ1-2, with 7 bases identical to TRBD1. The germline gives CDR1 SNHLY, CDR2 FYNNEI. V dropped 6 bases and J dropped 12; count of bases not matched to a gene: 16. The CDR3 is made up of 14 amino acids. The CDR3 sequence: CASRRPGQSISDTF. The CDR3 DNA is TGTGCCAGCAGGAGACCGGGACAGTCTATTTCGGACACCTTC.

The chain couples TRBV13 to TRBJ1-2, with 8 bases identical to TRBD1. Trimming removed 5 bases from V and 5 bases from J; junction bases left unmatched: 16. From germline, CDR1 is PRHDT and CDR2 FYEKMQ (reference sequence). This CDR3 has 17 amino acids. The CDR3 reads CASSPYYNPGQAYGYTF. Here the CDR3 DNA reads TGTGCCAGCAGCCCTTATTACAATCCGGGACAGGCTTATGGCTACACCTTC.

The V and J genes are TRBV7-9 and TRBJ1-4; TRBD1 is a possible D gene (5 bases). The V end was cut by 4 bases, the J end by 0 bases, with 12 bases between. Germline CDR1 is SEHNR and CDR2 is FQNEAQ (reference sequence). The CDR3 contains 16 residues. The CDR3: CASSSPQGATNEKLFF. CDR3 nucleotide sequence: TGTGCCAGCAGCTCCCCCCAGGGCGCAACTAATGAAAAACTGTTTTTT.

CDR3 sequence: CASSLGSSSGNTIYF. Written as DNA, the CDR3 is TGCGCCAGCAGCTTGGGCTCGAGCTCTGGAAACACCATATATTTT. The chain recombines TRBV5-1 with TRBJ1-3; D remains ambiguous. The V end lost 0 bases, the J end lost 0 bases, and 7 bases lay between the germline ends. CDR1 and CDR2 from the germline V gene are SGHRS and YFSETQ. The CDR3 loop spans 15 amino acids.

V usage is TRBV19 and J usage is TRBJ2-2, with TRBD2 matching over 10 bases. Germline trimming cut 7 bases from V and 6 bases from J; bases unmatched to any gene: 5. This CDR3 is 14 amino acids long. Germline CDR1 and CDR2: LNHDA and SQIVND (reference sequence). The CDR3 region is CASTASGSAGELFF. In nucleotides, the CDR3 is TGTGCCAGTACGGCTAGCGGGAGCGCCGGGGAGCTGTTTTTT.

The chain recombines TRBV10-3 with TRBJ2-7, with a tentative D call TRBD1 (5 bases). From germline, CDR1 is ENHRY and CDR2 SYGVKD. The CDR3 loop spans 15 amino acids. Trimming took 4 bases from V and 6 from J, leaving 19 bases between them. The CDR3 coding sequence is TGTGCCATCAGTGTAGGGCCCCACCTAAGGGGCGAGCAGTACTTC. It encodes CAISVGPHLRGEQYF.

This chain links TRBV18 with TRBJ1-1; 9 positions agree with TRBD1. Germline V gene lookup returns CDR1 KGHSH and CDR2 LQKENI. J gave up 10 bases and V 3 bases, and 9 bases lay outside the gene matches. The CDR3 runs to 14 residues. CDR3 in DNA: TGTGCCAGCTCACCCGGGACAGGGAGGGAAGGAGCTTTCTTT. Translated: CASSPGTGREGAFF. The variable domain in full, with the rest retrieved from reference TRBV18 and TRBJ1-1, is NAGVMQNPRHLVRRRGQEARLRCSPMKGHSHVYWYRQLPEEGLKFMVYLQKENIIDESGMPKERFSAEFPKEGPSILRIQQVVRGDSAAYFCASSPGTGREGAFFGQGTRLTVV.

This chain joins TRBV5-1 and TRBJ2-7, with D unclear. The CDR3 is 12 amino acids. With 0 bases removed from V and 5 bases from J, the gap between germline ends came to 6 bases. Germline V gene sequence: CDR1 SGHRS, CDR2 YFSETQ. The CDR3 sequence: CASSLARDEQYF. The DNA of the CDR3 is TGCGCCAGCAGCTTGGCCCGGGACGAGCAGTACTTC.

This chain joins TRBV4-1 and TRBJ2-1, with TRBD1 matching 9 bases. The junction had 4 bases not matched to a gene; V was cut back by 2 bases and J by 2 bases. The CDR3 sequence is 16 residues long. Germline CDR1 MGHRA, CDR2 YSYEKL. DNA for the CDR3: TGCGCCAGCAGCCAAACCGGGACAGGGCCCTACAATGAGCAGTTCTTC. Translated: CASSQTGTGPYNEQFF.

This chain connects TRBV10-2 to TRBJ2-1; 10 bases match TRBD2. There are 15 residues in the CDR3. Trimming cost V 6 bases and J 2 bases; bases outside gene matches: 4. In germline, CDR1 is WSHSY, CDR2 SAAADI. In nucleotides, the CDR3 is TGCGCCAGCAGCCGAGCGGGAGGGGCCTACAATGAGCAGTTCTTC. It is translated as CASSRAGGAYNEQFF.

The chain employs TRBV7-2 and TRBJ1-5, with D tentatively TRBD1 (6 bases). V gave up 1 base and J gave up 6 bases, with 10 bases separating them. The CDR3 has 14 amino acids. CDR1 is SGHTA, CDR2 FQGNSA, per germline. CDR3 sequence reads: CASSLDRVGQPQHF. CDR3 sequence (DNA): TGTGCCAGCAGCTTAGACAGGGTGGGTCAGCCCCAGCATTTT.

The chain has TRBV28 and TRBJ2-1; a weak D match, TRBD2 (5 bases). CDR1 and CDR2 (germline): MDHEN, SYDVKM. The CDR3 loop spans 15 amino acids. V gave up 3 bases and J gave up 4 bases, with 13 bases separating them. The CDR3 bases are TGTGCCAGCAGTTTGCTGAGCGGATCTTACAATGAGCAGTTCTTC. It encodes CASSLLSGSYNEQFF.

This clone showed up just a few times. This chain uses TRBV5-1 with TRBJ1-2; TRBD1 might be the D (6 bases). CDR1 and CDR2 (germline): SGHRS, YFSETQ. CDR3 length equals 16 residues. Trimming stripped 4 bases from V and 6 bases from J, with 22 bases between. CDR3 sequence reads: CASSADTQGRPDGYTF. The CDR3 DNA is TGCGCCAGCAGCGCAGATACACAGGGACGCCCTGATGGCTACACCTTC.

V is TRBV29-1 and J is TRBJ2-1, with 11 bases identical to TRBD2. V shed 2 bases and J 5 bases; nucleotides not matched to a gene: 17. The germline V gene has CDR1 SQVTM and CDR2 ANQGSEA. The CDR3 spans 19 residues. The chain's CDR3 is CSVEPRKISGRGFDNEQFF. The CDR3, as DNA: TGCAGCGTTGAACCGCGTAAAATTAGCGGGAGGGGCTTCGACAATGAGCAGTTCTTC.